The TCR beta chain under discussion was sequenced for a study of T cell repertoires in cytomegalovirus infection (dated by TCRdb to about 2019). In terms of the full investigation: The HLA type of each donor mattered for the analysis, because public TCR beta signatures pointed to carriage of CMV infection along with the matching HLA type. Broader findings and caveats from the paper: The ex vivo response was dominated by HLA-C-restricted CMV-specific TCR beta clonotypes, which also provided the single most frequent clonotype in two of eight donors. Carriers of CMV infection plus the relevant HLA type were discriminated by the cumulative frequency of public TCR beta family members in the study cohort and in an independent roughly 370-donor cohort.

Spanning cysteine to phenylalanine, the CDR3 consists of 12 amino acids. Only the CDR3 DNA is retained, 36 bases long and in frame from the first base. V is pruned by 10 bases and J by 4 bases, leaving 3 bases of the junction without a gene match. This clonotype was counted only a few times. The antigen it binds to is not known. The input lacks base qualities; no much larger clone sits a single base away. The sequencing machine was an Illumina HiSeq 1500. TCRdb reworked the public reads: Q25 trimming with fastp, MiXCR clone assembly, productive beta chains retained. CDR3 protein duplicates are merged, each entry listing the most common genes and DNA. This sample comprises some 400,000 distinct CDR3 sequences, roughly 31% of them detected only once. The ten largest clones represent roughly 13% of the sample.

The clonotype comes from a human donor in good health (CMV status not recorded). Some clones in this sample may be carry-over from other donors' samples. The specimen was PBMCs. The chain is assembled from TRBV12-3 or TRBV12-4 and TRBJ1-3, with TRBD1 identical over 8 junction bases. The nucleotides are TGTGCCACCGACAGGGGCGGAAACACCATATATTTT. It translates as CATDRGGNTIYF.